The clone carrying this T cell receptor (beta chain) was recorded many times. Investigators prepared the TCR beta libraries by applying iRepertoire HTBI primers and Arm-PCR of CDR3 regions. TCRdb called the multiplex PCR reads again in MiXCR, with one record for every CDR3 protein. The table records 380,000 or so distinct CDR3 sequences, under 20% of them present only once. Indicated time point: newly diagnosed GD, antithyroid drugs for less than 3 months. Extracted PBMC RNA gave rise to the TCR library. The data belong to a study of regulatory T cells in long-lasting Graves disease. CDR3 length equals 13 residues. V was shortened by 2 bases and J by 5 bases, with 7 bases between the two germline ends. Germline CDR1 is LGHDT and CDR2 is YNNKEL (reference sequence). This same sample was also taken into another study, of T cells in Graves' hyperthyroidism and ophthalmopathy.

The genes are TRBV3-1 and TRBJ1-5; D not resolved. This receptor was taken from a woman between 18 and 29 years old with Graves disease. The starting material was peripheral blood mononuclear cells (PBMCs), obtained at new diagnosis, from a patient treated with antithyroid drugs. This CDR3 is CASSQTEDQPQHF. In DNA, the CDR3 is TGTGCCAGCAGCCAAACGGAGGATCAGCCCCAGCATTTT. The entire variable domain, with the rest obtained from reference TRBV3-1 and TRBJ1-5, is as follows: DTAVSQTPKYLVTQMGNDKSIKCEQNLGHDTMYWYKQDSKKFLKIMFSYNNKELIINETVPNRFSPKSPDKAHLNLHINSLELGDSAVYFCASSQTEDQPQHFGDGTRLSIL.